These T cell receptor beta chains were read from a single sample in a study of shared clonotypes between healthy human individuals. TCRdb's copy holds only in-frame clones and misses some; the assay was immunoSEQ multiplex PCR. The sample has about 1.1 million clones, 78% seen once. The sequenced material came from memory CD4+ T cells from PBMCs. The receptor source for this set is a man younger than 30 in good health. Some clones in this sample may be carry-over from other donors' samples. CDR3s leave out the opening cysteine and the closing phenylalanine or tryptophan.

cdr3_length,j_call,v_call,cdr3_aa
12,TRBJ2-7,TRBV5-1,ASTPGLAYYEQY
12,TRBJ2-7,TRBV5-1,ASSPWTDPHEQY
12,NA,TRBV14,ASSQKMTGYEQY
12,TRBJ2-7,TRBV5-4,ASSFYQGTYEQY
14,TRBJ2-3,TRBV10-3,AIRPGLAGGTDTQY
13,TRBJ2-6,TRBV5-1,ASHASRSGANVLT
14,TRBJ2-2,TRBV5-4,ASSLDGRTNTGELF
14,TRBJ1-2,TRBV9,ASSVRAAAANYGYT
13,TRBJ2-2,TRBV6-5,ASSSLALRTGELF
12,TRBJ1-5,TRBV28,ASSLNYGNQPQH
10,TRBJ2-3,TRBV11-3,ASSSREDTQY
12,TRBJ1-5,TRBV5-1,ASSLGFGDQPQH
11,TRBJ1-5,TRBV19,ASSPGGNQPQH
10,TRBJ1-3,TRBV5-1,ASSLTGNTIY
13,TRBJ2-7,TRBV11-2,ASSLALLAGDEQY
14,TRBJ2-4,TRBV4-1,ASSQEDVVAKNIQY
13,TRBJ2-2,TRBV29-1,SVTAGQTNTGELF
15,TRBJ2-3,TRBV5-1,ASSLSVRTSGRDTQY
12,TRBJ1-5,TRBV28,ASSSPGVSQPQH
14,TRBJ2-7,TRBV5-1,ASSRISGLAGYEQY
14,TRBJ2-2,TRBV5-1,ASSLGQGGLTGELF
13,TRBJ2-2,TRBV5-4,ASSELAGGTGELF
14,TRBJ2-6,TRBV2,ASSGQGLSGANVLT